This T cell receptor beta chain was retrieved from a study of Tregs in tolerant kidney transplant recipients. Study-level findings and limits: Tregs expanded with activated donor B cells seemed most donor-specific. The small number of patients limits these findings pending further validation.

The V end was cut by 4 bases, the J end by 4 bases, with 14 bases between. Per germline, CDR1 SGHNT and CDR2 YYREEE (reference sequence). This CDR3 has 14 residues. Sequenced by immunoSEQ multiplex PCR; TCRdb stores in-frame clones only, minus some. Of some 90,000 clones listed, about 92% were seen once; the top ten hold roughly 5%. Details on this clone: Its specificity is unknown.

Unstimulated Tregs (CD4+CD25+CD127-) and CD4+CD25- non-Tregs were sorted from PBMCs. The J gene is TRBJ2-5, the V gene TRBV5-4; TRBD2 might be the D (6 bases). Sequenced sample: CD8+ T cells from blood. This receptor was obtained from a human donor in good health. CDR3 region: CASSGRLALETQYF. In DNA form, the CDR3 reads TGTGCCAGCAGCGGGAGGCTAGCGTTAGAGACCCAGTACTTC. Full variable domain (rest looked up from reference TRBV5-4 and TRBJ2-5): ETGVTQSPTHLIKTRGQQVTLRCSSQSGHNTVSWYQQALGQGPQFIFQYYREEENGRGNFPPRFSGLQFPNYSSELNVNALELDDSALYLCASSGRLALETQYFGPGTRLLVL.